These 30 T cell receptor beta chains were all obtained from the same sample, sequenced in a study of T cells after yellow fever vaccination. MiXCR was run by TCRdb on the 5' RACE reads, yielding one entry per CDR3 protein. This sample yields a few hundred thousand distinct CDR3 sequences, of which roughly a sixth are seen a single time; 15% to 20% belongs to the top ten. The sequenced sample was PBMCs, obtained 5 days after the first yellow fever vaccination. The receptor source for this set is a man aged 18 to 35 who received the YFV17D yellow fever vaccine.

This clonotype has more than one count but fewer than ten. This rearrangement joins TRBV4-3 to TRBJ2-2; 8 bases match TRBD1. Germline CDR1 and CDR2: LGHNA and YSLEER. The trim removed 4 bases at V and 7 bases at J, leaving 8 bases unmatched. The CDR3 sequence is 15 residues long. The CDR3 protein is CASSLTGGYGGELFF. The CDR3 DNA is TGCGCCAGCAGCCTTACAGGGGGTTATGGCGGGGAGCTGTTTTTT.

The gene calls are TRBV20-1 and TRBJ2-7; the D is unclear. This CDR3 is built from 13 residues. The V end was cut by 1 base, the J end by 1 base, with 8 bases between. The germline V gene encodes CDR1 DFQATT and CDR2 SNEGSKA (reference sequence). This chain's CDR3 is CSARVFQSYEQYF. CDR3 sequence (DNA): TGCAGTGCTAGAGTTTTTCAGTCCTACGAGCAGTACTTC.

The CDR3 sequence: CASSYSTGREAKNIQYF. CDR3 nucleotides: TGTGCCAGCAGTTACTCGACGGGAAGGGAAGCCAAAAACATTCAGTACTTC. The rearrangement joins TRBV6-2 or TRBV6-3 to TRBJ2-4; D may be TRBD2 (5 bases). Germline lookup yields CDR1 MNHEY and CDR2 SVGEGT. The CDR3 consists of 17 residues. The germline V and J ends were trimmed by 0 bases and 0 bases, with 12 bases remaining between them.

The V and J genes are TRBV27 and TRBJ2-1; TRBD2 matches at 7 bases. V shed 11 bases, J shed 9 bases, and the junction held 4 bases outside the gene matches. CDR3 size: 10 residues. Germline V gene lookup returns CDR1 MNHEY and CDR2 SMNVEV (reference sequence). CDR3 bases: TGTGCCGCGGGGGTGAGTGAGCAGTTCTTC. It specifies CAAGVSEQFF.

This clonotype was detected a few times. The V and J genes are TRBV28 and TRBJ2-3; tentative D call: TRBD1 (5 bases). Looked up from germline, CDR1 is MDHEN and CDR2 is SYDVKM. V dropped 6 bases and J dropped 5 bases, with 15 bases sitting between them. This CDR3 region has 14 residues. This chain's CDR3 is CASSWGQVGDTQYF. In nucleotides, the CDR3 is TGTGCCAGCAGCTGGGGCCAAGTAGGAGATACGCAGTATTTT. Complete variable domain (other parts from reference TRBV28 and TRBJ2-3): DVKVTQSSRYLVKRTGEKVFLECVQDMDHENMFWYRQDPGLGLRLIYFSYDVKMKEKGDIPEGYSVSREKKERFSLILESASTNQTSMYLCASSWGQVGDTQYFGPGTRLTVL.

Only a few counts were recorded for this clonotype. The chain links TRBV30 to TRBJ2-3; a possible D gene is TRBD2 (5 bases). Germline V gives CDR1 GTSNPN, CDR2 SVGIG (reference sequence). The germline V and J ends were trimmed by 6 bases and 7 bases, with 14 bases remaining between them. The CDR3 length is 12 residues. CDR3 in amino acids: CACGFLANTQYF. The CDR3 DNA follows: TGTGCCTGTGGGTTTTTAGCGAATACGCAGTATTTT.

This clonotype has a handful of counts. The V gene is TRBV2, the J gene TRBJ1-1, with 8 bases lining up with TRBD1. Germline V gene data show CDR1 as SNHLY and CDR2 as FYNNEI. The length of the CDR3 is 14 residues. The trim removed 6 bases at V and 0 bases at J, leaving 3 bases unmatched. CDR3 nucleotides: TGTGCCAGCAGATTACAGGGGGTGAACACTGAAGCTTTCTTT. Its translation: CASRLQGVNTEAFF.

The rearrangement joins TRBV6-2 or TRBV6-3 to TRBJ2-3; D is possibly TRBD1 (5 bases). Trimming left V 5 bases short and J 2 bases short, with 17 bases between. The CDR3 contains 16 residues. CDR1 is MNHEY, CDR2 SVGEGT, per germline. The CDR3 region has the DNA TGTGCCAGCAGTCCGGCGGCGCAGGGAACCACAGATACGCAGTATTTT. This gives the protein CASSPAAQGTTDTQYF.

The rearrangement joins TRBV7-2 to TRBJ1-5; weak D call: TRBD1 (5 bases). CDR3 size: 14 residues. Germline V CDR1 and CDR2: SGHTA, FQGNSA. V lost 5 bases to trimming and J lost 6 bases, with 14 bases between them. CDR3 in DNA: TGTGCCAGCAGCCCGGGACTTGGGGCTCAGCCCCAGCATTTT. This encodes CASSPGLGAQPQHF. Full variable domain (outside the CDR3, taken from reference TRBV7-2 and TRBJ1-5): GAGVSQSPSNKVTEKGKDVELRCDPISGHTALYWYRQSLGQGLEFLIYFQGNSAPDKSGLPSDRFSAERTGGSVSTLTIQRTQQEDSAVYLCASSPGLGAQPQHFGDGTRLSIL.

This clonotype has just a few counts. The chain has TRBV7-2 and TRBJ1-6; D is unresolved. This CDR3 region has 16 residues. The V end was cut by 1 base, the J end by 3 bases, with 10 bases between. CDR1 and CDR2 from the germline V gene are SGHTA and FQGNSA. CDR3 sequence reads: CASSLGASGYNSPLHF. The CDR3 DNA sequence: TGTGCCAGCAGCTTAGGGGCATCCGGCTATAATTCACCCCTCCACTTT.

This clonotype was counted only a few times. The chain joins TRBV4-2 to TRBJ1-5; unclear D gene. Trimming shortened V by 3 bases and J by 5 bases, and 8 bases separated the two germline ends. Germline V CDR1 and CDR2: LGHNA, YNFKEQ. The CDR3 has 13 residues. The CDR3 DNA reads as TGTGCCAGCAGCCAGCTCAGGCATCAGCCCCAGCATTTT. Amino acids: CASSQLRHQPQHF.

The rearrangement links TRBV5-1 to TRBJ1-1; 8 nucleotides agree with TRBD1. Germline V gives CDR1 SGHRS, CDR2 YFSETQ. With 3 bases clipped from V and 6 bases from J, the junction kept 7 bases outside the gene matches. This CDR3 has 14 residues. The CDR3 is CASSYGQGVSEAFF. DNA for the CDR3: TGCGCCAGCAGCTACGGACAGGGTGTGTCTGAAGCTTTCTTT.

The V and J genes are TRBV29-1 and TRBJ1-5; 7 nucleotides align to TRBD1. Per the germline V gene, CDR1 is SQVTM and CDR2 is ANQGSEA. CDR3 length equals 13 residues. V lost 4 bases to trimming and J lost 7 bases; unmatched junction nucleotides: 7. The DNA for the CDR3 is TGCAGCGTTGTTGGACAGGAGAACCAGCCCCAGCATTTT. Its translation: CSVVGQENQPQHF.

The chain joins TRBV19 to TRBJ1-1; TRBD1 might be the D (5 bases). Trimming removed 0 bases at V and 5 bases at J, with 13 bases between. This CDR3 has 15 amino acids. The V gene's germline CDR1 is LNHDA and CDR2 SQIVND (reference sequence). CDR3 residues: CASSIDRGLETEAFF. Here the CDR3 DNA reads TGTGCCAGTAGTATAGATCGGGGCTTGGAGACTGAAGCTTTCTTT.

This clonotype occurred a few times. The chain has TRBV21-1 and TRBJ2-2; the table's D call, TRBD1, was not checked against the DNA. TRBV21-1 is a listed pseudogene. The CDR3 runs 14 residues. The CDR3 nucleotides are TGTGCCAGCTTTGGGACGGCGAACACCGGGGAGCTGTTTTTT. Translated, it gives CASFGTANTGELFF.

V is TRBV5-1 and J is TRBJ2-1; tentative D call: TRBD2 (6 bases). The CDR3 sequence is 14 residues long. Between the trimmed V and J ends, which lost 0 bases and 7 bases, there was a span of 11 bases. Germline values: CDR1 SGHRS, CDR2 YFSETQ. The CDR3 loop reads CASSLVSGANEQFF. The CDR3 bases are TGCGCCAGCAGCTTGGTATCGGGAGCTAATGAGCAGTTCTTC.

The J gene is TRBJ1-1, the V gene TRBV20-1, with D unresolved. Trimming cost V 1 base and J 0 bases, with 12 bases left between them. The germline gives CDR1 DFQATT, CDR2 SNEGSKA (reference sequence). This CDR3 spans 15 amino acids. The CDR3 region has the DNA TGCAGTGCTAGAGTGGGCCCAGAGTTGAACACTGAAGCTTTCTTT. It is translated as CSARVGPELNTEAFF.

The chain links TRBV6-5 to TRBJ2-1, with TRBD2 matching over 16 bases. The germline V gene encodes CDR1 MNHEY and CDR2 SVGAGI. V shed 4 bases and J 6 bases; nucleotides not matched to a gene: 6. The CDR3 is 17 residues long. Here the CDR3 reads CASSSGLAGGPGNEQFF. The CDR3, as DNA: TGTGCCAGCAGTTCGGGACTAGCGGGGGGGCCGGGCAATGAGCAGTTCTTC.

The chain joins TRBV7-6 to TRBJ2-3, with D perhaps TRBD2 (6 bases). The germline V gene has CDR1 SGHVS and CDR2 FNYEAQ. V was clipped by 5 bases and J by 6 bases, with 15 bases between them. This CDR3 spans 14 amino acids. The CDR3, as DNA: TGTGCCAGCAGCCCGACCGGGACTTTGGATACGCAGTATTTT. This encodes CASSPTGTLDTQYF.

This chain uses TRBV5-1 with TRBJ2-1; no clear D gene. The CDR3 contains 12 residues. In germline, CDR1 is SGHRS, CDR2 YFSETQ. V was cut by 4 bases and J by 8 bases, with 10 bases left in between. The CDR3 coding sequence is TGCGCCAGCAGCGGGGATTTAGATGAGCAGTTCTTC. This encodes CASSGDLDEQFF.

The chain links TRBV7-6 to TRBJ2-4; D gene uncertain. Trimming removed 1 base from V and 0 bases from J, with 10 bases in between. Germline V CDR1 and CDR2: SGHVS, FNYEAQ. The CDR3 consists of 16 residues. The CDR3 DNA reads TGTGCCAGCAGCTTAGAGGCCGTGGGAGCCAAAAACATTCAGTACTTC. This codes for CASSLEAVGAKNIQYF.

This clonotype appeared a few times. This CDR3 is CASSYSKMGRGNTGELFF. Written as DNA, the CDR3 is TGTGCCAGCAGTTACTCGAAGATGGGGCGGGGAAACACCGGGGAGCTGTTTTTT. The V and J genes are TRBV6-5 and TRBJ2-2; weak D call: TRBD2 (6 bases). CDR3 length: 18 residues. The V gene's germline CDR1 is MNHEY and CDR2 SVGAGI. The V end lost 0 bases, the J end lost 2 bases, and 16 bases lay between the germline ends.

This clonotype occurred a few times. The gene calls are TRBV11-3 and TRBJ2-1, with a weak D call TRBD2 (5 bases). Looked up from germline, CDR1 is SGHNT and CDR2 is YENEEA. This CDR3 comprises 14 residues. The V end was cut by 2 bases, the J end by 9 bases, with 14 bases between. CDR3 residues: CASSLRPAGVEQFF. In DNA, the CDR3 is TGTGCCAGCAGCTTAAGGCCGGCGGGTGTTGAGCAGTTCTTC. Full variable domain (missing parts from reference TRBV11-3 and TRBJ2-1): EAGVVQSPRYKIIEKKQPVAFWCNPISGHNTLYWYLQNLGQGPELLIRYENEEAVDDSQLPKDRFSAERLKGVDSTLKIQPAELGDSAVYLCASSLRPAGVEQFFGPGTRLTVL.

The chain recombines TRBV7-2 with TRBJ2-3; 15 bases line up with TRBD2. CDR3 size: 17 residues. Germline CDR1 reads SGHTA; CDR2 reads FQGNSA. Germline trimming cut 8 bases from V and 4 bases from J; bases unmatched to any gene: 10. This CDR3 reads CASLVGTSGGLADTQYF. In DNA, the CDR3 is TGTGCCAGCCTCGTAGGGACTAGCGGGGGGTTGGCAGATACGCAGTATTTT. Together with reference TRBV7-2 and TRBJ2-3, the CDR3 gives the full variable domain: GAGVSQSPSNKVTEKGKDVELRCDPISGHTALYWYRQSLGQGLEFLIYFQGNSAPDKSGLPSDRFSAERTGGSVSTLTIQRTQQEDSAVYLCASLVGTSGGLADTQYFGPGTRLTVL.

This chain joins TRBV6-1 and TRBJ2-7; 7 nucleotides line up with TRBD1. J gave up 4 bases and V 6 bases, and 9 bases lay outside the gene matches. Germline CDR1 reads MNHNS; CDR2 reads SASEGT. CDR3 length: 14 amino acids. The CDR3 protein is CASRPGQYLYEQYF. For the CDR3, the DNA is TGTGCCAGCAGACCGGGACAGTATCTATACGAGCAGTACTTC.

The J gene is TRBJ2-5, the V gene TRBV15, with a weak D call TRBD2 (6 bases). The length of the CDR3 is 14 residues. Trimming took off 3 bases at V and 3 bases at J, with 11 bases between the two ends. CDR1 and CDR2 (germline): LNHNV, YYDKDF (reference sequence). For the CDR3, the DNA is TGTGCCACCAGCAGGTGGACTACCAAAGAGACCCAGTACTTC. Translated, it gives CATSRWTTKETQYF.

V gene TRBV6-1 combines with J gene TRBJ2-7; tentative D call: TRBD1 (6 bases). The CDR3 totals 14 residues. V was clipped by 6 bases and J by 6 bases, with 18 bases between them. CDR1 and CDR2 (germline): MNHNS, SASEGT. This CDR3 is CASRPRGRGGEQYF. The CDR3 nucleotides are TGTGCCAGCAGACCACGGGGCAGGGGCGGCGAGCAGTACTTC.

J is TRBJ2-1 and V is TRBV10-3, with a weak D call TRBD2 (5 bases). V was trimmed by 6 bases and J by 3 bases, leaving 18 bases between them. CDR3 size: 16 residues. Per the germline V gene, CDR1 is ENHRY and CDR2 is SYGVKD. CDR3 sequence (DNA): TGTGCCATCAGCACCGGGGAGACCCGACTCTACAATGAGCAGTTCTTC. Translated: CAISTGETRLYNEQFF.

The chain is built from TRBV29-1 and TRBJ2-5; D possibly matches TRBD1 or TRBD2 (6 bases each). CDR3 length: 13 amino acids. V lost 1 base to trimming and J lost 2 bases, with 8 bases between them. The V gene's germline CDR1 is SQVTM and CDR2 ANQGSEA. CDR3 residues: CSVEAGAQETQYF. CDR3 sequence (DNA): TGCAGCGTTGAAGCGGGGGCGCAAGAGACCCAGTACTTC. Complete variable domain (other parts from reference TRBV29-1 and TRBJ2-5): SAVISQKPSRDICQRGTSLTIQCQVDSQVTMMFWYRQQPGQSLTLIATANQGSEATYESGFVIDKFPISRPNLTFSTLTVSNMSPEDSSIYLCSVEAGAQETQYFGPGTRLLVL.

This clonotype has just one count. The rearrangement joins TRBV5-4 to TRBJ2-3; D may be TRBD1 or TRBD2 (5 bases each). V lost 0 bases and J lost 4, with 15 bases in between. From germline, CDR1 is SGHNT and CDR2 YYREEE (reference sequence). There are 16 residues in the CDR3. The CDR3 bases are TGTGCCAGCAGCTTGGCAGTCTGGGGACCACCAGATACGCAGTATTTT. It is translated as CASSLAVWGPPDTQYF. Variable domain in full (rest from reference TRBV5-4 and TRBJ2-3): ETGVTQSPTHLIKTRGQQVTLRCSSQSGHNTVSWYQQALGQGPQFIFQYYREEENGRGNFPPRFSGLQFPNYSSELNVNALELDDSALYLCASSLAVWGPPDTQYFGPGTRLTVL.